Below, 30 T cell receptor beta chains from the same sample are listed, as sequenced in a study of shared clonotypes between healthy human individuals. Naive CD8 cells comprised CD45RO-negative, CCR7-positively selected cells, excluding terminally differentiated effector memory CD45RA+ cells. TCRdb keeps only in-frame clones here, not all; method: immunoSEQ multiplex PCR. Of roughly 2,000,000 clones in the sample, about 94% are singletons; the top ten hold roughly 1%. The specimen was naive CD8+ T cells sorted from blood. Receptor source: a man between 18 and 35 years old in good health.

The rearrangement links TRBV6-5 to TRBJ2-5; D may be TRBD1 (5 bases). V was clipped by 2 bases and J by 1 base, with 8 bases between them. This CDR3 contains 14 residues. Germline CDR1 and CDR2: MNHEY and SVGAGI. The CDR3 nucleotides read TGTGCCAGCAGTTACGAGGACACCCAAGAGACCCAGTACTTC. This translates into CASSYEDTQETQYF.

V is TRBV4-3 and J is TRBJ1-2; D ambiguous. From germline, CDR1 is LGHNA and CDR2 YSLEER. The V end lost 0 bases, the J end lost 2 bases, and 19 bases lay between the germline ends. CDR3 size: 18 residues. As DNA, the CDR3 is TGCGCCAGCAGCCAAGAGGAGTGGTCTTTAACTCAAAACTATGGCTACACCTTC. As protein: CASSQEEWSLTQNYGYTF.

V and J are TRBV5-1 and TRBJ2-7; 8 nucleotides align to TRBD1. Germline-derived CDR1 and CDR2 are SGHRS and YFSETQ. Trimming at V came to 3 bases and at J to 0 bases, leaving 5 bases not matched to a gene. The CDR3 contains 15 residues. CDR3 sequence: CASSSWDRSSYEQYF. In nucleotides, the CDR3 is TGCGCCAGCAGCTCCTGGGACAGGAGCTCCTACGAGCAGTACTTC.

V is TRBV28 and J is TRBJ2-2; the D gene could be TRBD1 or TRBD2 (5 bases each). This CDR3 has 13 residues. Deletions cut 6 bases from V and 7 bases from J, with 12 bases between. Germline V CDR1 and CDR2: MDHEN, SYDVKM. DNA for the CDR3: TGTGCCAGCAGCACAGGAGCGGTCGGGGAGCTGTTTTTT. Translated: CASSTGAVGELFF. The whole variable domain, remainder taken from reference TRBV28 and TRBJ2-2, is DVKVTQSSRYLVKRTGEKVFLECVQDMDHENMFWYRQDPGLGLRLIYFSYDVKMKEKGDIPEGYSVSREKKERFSLILESASTNQTSMYLCASSTGAVGELFFGEGSRLTVL.

Of note for this clone: In the same sample, other DNA sequences code for this CDR3. The chain joins TRBV20-1 to TRBJ2-7; D is ambiguous. The germline V gene has CDR1 DFQATT and CDR2 SNEGSKA (reference sequence). The CDR3 has 11 residues. V lost 4 bases to trimming and J lost 2 bases, with 6 bases between them. In nucleotides, the CDR3 is TGCAGTGCTAAGGAAGCCTACGAGCAGTACTTC. Translating it yields CSAKEAYEQYF.

The chain combines TRBV11-2 with TRBJ2-5, with D possibly TRBD2 on 6 matching bases. CDR1 is SGHAT and CDR2 is FQNNGV in the germline V gene. With 3 bases removed from V and 5 bases from J, the gap between germline ends came to 16 bases. The CDR3 runs to 15 residues. CDR3 nucleotides: TGTGCCAGCAGCTTCGGGACTCCGGAGGGGGAGACCCAGTACTTC. Its protein is CASSFGTPEGETQYF.

Note on this clone: Distinct nucleotide sequences in the sample also encode this CDR3. The V gene is TRBV5-4, the J gene TRBJ2-7; 7 bases map to TRBD1. The CDR3 totals 14 residues. The J segment lost 1 base and the V segment lost 2 bases, leaving 3 bases of the junction unmatched. CDR1 and CDR2 from the germline V gene are SGHNT and YYREEE (reference sequence). The CDR3 reads CASSLRDSSYEQYF. CDR3 DNA sequence: TGTGCCAGCAGCTTAAGGGACAGTTCCTACGAGCAGTACTTC.

This clone occurred a few times. V usage is TRBV29-1 and J usage is TRBJ1-2; D is undetermined. The length of the CDR3 is 12 residues. Trimming left V 1 base short and J 4 bases short, with 7 bases between. CDR1 is SQVTM, CDR2 ANQGSEA, per germline. CDR3 loop: CSVEGTLYGYTF. The CDR3 nucleotides are TGCAGCGTTGAAGGGACCCTCTATGGCTACACCTTC.

This clone was seen just once. V is TRBV4-2 and J is TRBJ2-3; 7 nucleotides agree with TRBD2. Trimming cost V 1 base and J 2 bases; bases outside gene matches: 9. Per the germline V gene, CDR1 is LGHNA and CDR2 is YNFKEQ. The CDR3 consists of 17 residues. For the CDR3, the DNA is TGTGCCAGCAGCCAAGGGGGGGGGACTTCTTACACAGATACGCAGTATTTT. The encoded protein is CASSQGGGTSYTDTQYF.

The chain carries TRBV27 and TRBJ1-1; no clear D. The CDR3 is 15 amino acids. CDR1 and CDR2 (germline): MNHEY, SMNVEV (reference sequence). Trimming stripped 7 bases from V and 1 base from J, with 16 bases between. For the CDR3, the DNA is TGTGCCAGCATGATTAACGGACGGTCGAACACTGAAGCTTTCTTT. Its protein product is CASMINGRSNTEAFF.

The V call is TRBV7-3, the J call TRBJ2-3; D is perhaps TRBD1 (5 bases). From germline, CDR1 is SGHTA and CDR2 FQGTGA. V was clipped by 3 bases and J by 4 bases, with 8 bases between them. This CDR3 comprises 13 residues. The CDR3 loop reads CASSLAGPDTQYF. DNA of the CDR3: TGTGCCAGCAGCTTGGCAGGGCCAGATACGCAGTATTTT.

This chain links TRBV20-1 with TRBJ2-1, with D tentatively TRBD2 (6 bases). This CDR3 has 11 amino acids. The germline V gene encodes CDR1 DFQATT and CDR2 SNEGSKA (reference sequence). The V end was cut by 5 bases, the J end by 9 bases, with 11 bases between. CDR3 protein: CSARLVGEQFF. In DNA form, the CDR3 reads TGCAGTGCTCGACTAGTTGGTGAGCAGTTCTTC.

This sequence joins TRBV19 and TRBJ1-1, with a tentative D call TRBD1 (6 bases). V was shortened by 5 bases and J by 2 bases, with 21 bases between the two germline ends. CDR3 length: 17 amino acids. The germline V gene encodes CDR1 LNHDA and CDR2 SQIVND (reference sequence). In nucleotides, the CDR3 is TGTGCCAGTAGTGGTAACAGGGAGGGGGGGATTAACACTGAAGCTTTCTTT. This translates into CASSGNREGGINTEAFF.

In DNA form, the CDR3 reads TGCAGCGTTGGCTCAGGGCCCTTTTACGAGCAGTACTTC. Translating it yields CSVGSGPFYEQYF. The chain joins TRBV29-1 to TRBJ2-7; weak D call: TRBD1 (5 bases). Germline CDR1 reads SQVTM; CDR2 reads ANQGSEA. CDR3 length: 13 amino acids. Trimming removed 4 bases at V and 4 bases at J, with 14 bases between.

V and J are TRBV2 and TRBJ2-3; D may correspond to TRBD1 or TRBD2 (6 bases each). CDR3 length: 14 residues. Germline values: CDR1 SNHLY, CDR2 FYNNEI. The germline V and J ends were trimmed by 5 bases and 2 bases, with 11 bases remaining between them. In DNA form, the CDR3 reads TGTGCCAGCAGTCGGGGGCCGTCCACAGATACGCAGTATTTT. This encodes CASSRGPSTDTQYF.

This clone showed up just once. J is TRBJ2-3 and V is TRBV27, with TRBD2 identical over 10 bases. The CDR3 runs to 16 residues. The germline V gene has CDR1 MNHEY and CDR2 SMNVEV (reference sequence). Losses at the gene ends were 5 bases for V and 4 bases for J; bases not matched to a gene: 9. CDR3 region: CASSASGGQGPDTQYF. CDR3 in DNA: TGTGCCAGCAGTGCTAGCGGGGGCCAAGGCCCAGATACGCAGTATTTT.

The J gene is TRBJ2-7, the V gene TRBV10-3; D is possibly TRBD2 (6 bases). This CDR3 is 16 amino acids long. Germline V gene lookup returns CDR1 ENHRY and CDR2 SYGVKD. The ends were cut back, 0 bases at V and 6 bases at J, with 18 bases in the middle. CDR3 in DNA: TGTGCCATCAGTGAGTCTAGCGGACTCCTGTCCGCCGAGCAGTACTTC. It is translated as CAISESSGLLSAEQYF.

V usage is TRBV7-8 and J usage is TRBJ2-7, with 8 bases that match TRBD1. Germline CDR1 reads SGHVS; CDR2 reads FQNEAQ. The CDR3 has 16 amino acids. V was pared by 5 bases and J by 0 bases, with 9 bases of the junction left unmatched. The CDR3 region is CASSLLTGESSYEQYF. The CDR3 region has the DNA TGTGCCAGCAGCCTCTTGACAGGGGAGAGCTCCTACGAGCAGTACTTC. Full variable domain (remainder filled in from reference TRBV7-8 and TRBJ2-7): GAGVSQSPRYKVAKRGQDVALRCDPISGHVSLFWYQQALGQGPEFLTYFQNEAQLDKSGLPSDRFFAERPEGSVSTLKIQRTQQEDSAVYLCASSLLTGESSYEQYFGPGTRLTVT.

J is TRBJ2-2 and V is TRBV7-6; TRBD1 might be the D (5 bases). This CDR3 contains 14 residues. CDR1 SGHVS and CDR2 FNYEAQ come from the germline V gene. V dropped 2 bases and J dropped 6 bases, with 10 bases sitting between them. The CDR3 protein is CASSLSETAGELFF. The CDR3, as DNA: TGTGCCAGCAGCTTATCTGAGACAGCCGGGGAGCTGTTTTTT.

The chain combines TRBV6-6 with TRBJ2-7, with a possible D match to TRBD2 (5 bases). CDR1 is MNHNY and CDR2 is SVGAGI in the germline V gene (reference sequence). The CDR3 consists of 12 residues. Trimming cost V 11 bases and J 0 bases, with 11 bases left between them. The DNA of the CDR3 is TGTGCCTGTCGAGCGGACTCCTACGAGCAGTACTTC. This sequence encodes CACRADSYEQYF.

The V gene is TRBV6-5, the J gene TRBJ2-7; 8 positions match TRBD2. This CDR3 contains 15 residues. With 1 base clipped from V and 4 bases from J, the junction kept 6 bases outside the gene matches. Germline V gene sequence: CDR1 MNHEY, CDR2 SVGAGI. The CDR3 sequence is CASSYFRGGAYEQYF. The CDR3 nucleotides are TGTGCCAGCAGTTACTTCCGGGGGGGGGCTTACGAGCAGTACTTC.

This chain connects TRBV5-6 to TRBJ2-7, with D possibly matching TRBD1 (5 bases). This CDR3 region has 15 residues. From germline, CDR1 is SGHDT and CDR2 YYEEEE. V shed 0 bases and J shed 4 bases, with 14 bases lying between them. As DNA, the CDR3 is TGTGCCAGCAGCTTGGCGTCAGGGCTATGGTACGAGCAGTACTTC. Amino acids: CASSLASGLWYEQYF.

V and J are TRBV7-8 and TRBJ2-7, with a possible D match to TRBD2 (5 bases). CDR3 size: 13 residues. The germline V gene has CDR1 SGHVS and CDR2 FQNEAQ. Deletions cut 4 bases from V and 2 bases from J, with 9 bases between. The CDR3 DNA follows: TGTGCCAGCAGCTCAGGAGCGGCCTACGAGCAGTACTTC. It is translated as CASSSGAAYEQYF. Complete variable domain (other parts from reference TRBV7-8 and TRBJ2-7): GAGVSQSPRYKVAKRGQDVALRCDPISGHVSLFWYQQALGQGPEFLTYFQNEAQLDKSGLPSDRFFAERPEGSVSTLKIQRTQQEDSAVYLCASSSGAAYEQYFGPGTRLTVT.

V gene TRBV27 combines with J gene TRBJ2-7; D is ambiguous. V was clipped by 8 bases and J by 1 base, with 12 bases between them. The CDR3 sequence is 13 residues long. Germline CDR1 is MNHEY and CDR2 is SMNVEV (reference sequence). The CDR3 spells CASQLGKSYEQYF. As DNA, the CDR3 is TGTGCCAGCCAGCTGGGCAAGTCCTACGAGCAGTACTTC.

CDR3 amino acids: CASQKHTGGETQYF. CDR3 coding DNA: TGCGCCAGTCAAAAACACACAGGGGGAGAGACCCAGTACTTC. The chain combines TRBV10-2 with TRBJ2-5, with 8 positions matching TRBD1. CDR3 size: 14 residues. Trimming took 9 bases from V and 4 from J; bases not matched to a gene: 10. Germline assignment: CDR1 WSHSY and CDR2 SAAADI.

This clone has only one observation. This chain connects TRBV29-1 to TRBJ2-7; D ambiguous. Trimming pared 7 bases from V and 5 bases from J, leaving 9 bases between. The length of the CDR3 is 10 residues. Germline assignment: CDR1 SQVTM and CDR2 ANQGSEA. DNA for the CDR3: TGCAGCGGGGTAGGGAACGAGCAGTACTTC. Its protein is CSGVGNEQYF.

V gene TRBV27 combines with J gene TRBJ1-2, with 8 nucleotides matching TRBD1. Germline V gene sequence: CDR1 MNHEY, CDR2 SMNVEV (reference sequence). Trimming took 3 bases from V and 6 from J; bases not matched to a gene: 12. The CDR3 runs to 16 residues. CDR3: CASSFLTGRGLDGYTF. DNA of the CDR3: TGTGCCAGCAGTTTCCTCACCGGCAGGGGGCTGGATGGCTACACCTTC.

The chain has TRBV27 and TRBJ1-2; D is possibly TRBD1 (6 bases). The CDR3 is 14 residues long. V dropped 6 bases and J dropped 4 bases, with 15 bases sitting between them. CDR1 and CDR2 (germline): MNHEY, SMNVEV (reference sequence). CDR3: CASSPGGLGYGYTF. Here the CDR3 DNA reads TGTGCCAGCAGCCCGGGGGGGCTAGGCTATGGCTACACCTTC.

The J gene is TRBJ2-2, the V gene TRBV7-8; 9 positions match TRBD1. CDR3 length equals 16 residues. Germline assignment: CDR1 SGHVS and CDR2 FQNEAQ. V gave up 3 bases and J gave up 5 bases; unmatched junction bases: 7. CDR3 residues: CASSLLDRGGTGELFF. In DNA, the CDR3 is TGTGCCAGCAGCTTGTTGGACAGGGGCGGGACCGGGGAGCTGTTTTTT.

The rearrangement links TRBV4-3 to TRBJ1-4; D is undetermined. Trimming stripped 4 bases from V and 5 bases from J, with 14 bases between. The germline CDR1 and CDR2 sequences are LGHNA and YSLEER. The CDR3 sequence is 15 residues long. As DNA, the CDR3 is TGCGCCAGCAGCCCTGGGGAAGGATCGAATGAAAAACTGTTTTTT. Translated, it gives CASSPGEGSNEKLFF.